The clone carrying this T cell receptor beta chain has just a few counts. The data were taken from a study of T cells of healthy individuals. CDR1 and CDR2 (germline): MDHEN, SYDVKM. The CDR3 has 15 amino acids. The J segment lost 1 base and the V segment lost 5 bases, leaving 3 bases of the junction unmatched. TCRdb ran MiXCR on the 5' RACE reads and lists one entry per CDR3 protein. Here the sample spans approximately 100,000 distinct CDR3 sequences, roughly 15% being singletons. V gene TRBV28 combines with J gene TRBJ1-5, with TRBD1 matching 9 bases. The sequence derives from a human donor in good health. The CDR3: CASSPTGGSNQPQHF. CDR3 in DNA: TGTGCCAGCAGTCCGACAGGGGGAAGCAATCAGCCCCAGCATTTT.